What follows are 30 T cell receptor beta chains derived from one specimen sequenced in a study of blood T cell repertoires in COVID-19. The repertoire was sequenced with immunoSEQ multiplex PCR; TCRdb's copy has only in-frame clones and lacks some. The sample contains some 200,000 clones, around 80% of which appear only once. Input material: peripheral blood. The source of these receptors is a woman older than 75 with active or convalescent COVID-19.

This chain connects TRBV3-1 (or the pseudogene TRBV3-2) to TRBJ1-4; D gene uncertain. V gave up 3 bases and J gave up 12 bases, with 17 bases separating them. In germline, CDR1 is LGHDT, CDR2 YNNKEL (reference sequence). This CDR3 spans 14 amino acids. The CDR3 sequence is CASSHSAEGFQLFF. The DNA of the CDR3 is TGTGCCAGCAGCCATTCGGCGGAAGGATTCCAACTGTTTTTT.

The genes are TRBV2 and TRBJ2-7; TRBD1 aligns across 7 bases. V shed 4 bases and J 7 bases; nucleotides not matched to a gene: 13. Germline V gene lookup returns CDR1 SNHLY and CDR2 FYNNEI. The CDR3 has 15 residues. The DNA of the CDR3 is TGTGCCAGCAGTGGTACAGGGACAGTCTACGCGGAGCAGTACTTC. It translates to CASSGTGTVYAEQYF.

The count of this clone is one. The V call is TRBV18, the J call TRBJ2-7; 10 bases fit TRBD2. In germline, CDR1 is KGHSH, CDR2 LQKENI. V shed 1 base and J 6 bases; nucleotides not matched to a gene: 9. There are 16 residues in the CDR3. The CDR3 DNA sequence: TGTGCCAGCTCACCACGGCCGACTAGCGGGTTGACCGAGCAGTACTTC. Amino acids: CASSPRPTSGLTEQYF. The entire variable domain, with the rest obtained from reference TRBV18 and TRBJ2-7, is as follows: NAGVMQNPRHLVRRRGQEARLRCSPMKGHSHVYWYRQLPEEGLKFMVYLQKENIIDESGMPKERFSAEFPKEGPSILRIQQVVRGDSAAYFCASSPRPTSGLTEQYFGPGTRLTVT.

The rearrangement links TRBV6-1 to TRBJ1-5; D is unresolved. CDR3 length: 15 amino acids. The V gene's germline CDR1 is MNHNS and CDR2 SASEGT. The ends were cut back, 1 base at V and 2 bases at J, with 9 bases in the middle. CDR3 sequence (DNA): TGTGCCAGCAGTGAAGGAGGAGCCGGCAATCAGCCCCAGCATTTT. Translated: CASSEGGAGNQPQHF.

The CDR3 spells CASGAGRNSPLHF. In nucleotides, the CDR3 is TGTGCCAGCGGGGCAGGGAGGAATTCACCCCTCCACTTT. V is TRBV7-2 and J is TRBJ1-6; TRBD1 might be the D (5 bases). CDR1 and CDR2 (germline): SGHTA, FQGNSA. This CDR3 is built from 13 residues. Trimming took 8 bases from V and 7 from J, leaving 12 bases between them.

This chain uses TRBV5-1 with TRBJ2-5; a weak D match, TRBD1 (5 bases). In germline, CDR1 is SGHRS, CDR2 YFSETQ. V was pared by 4 bases and J by 3 bases, with 10 bases between. The CDR3 has 13 amino acids. The CDR3 loop is CASSNRQKETQYF. CDR3 bases: TGCGCCAGCAGCAACCGACAGAAAGAGACCCAGTACTTC.

The rearrangement uses TRBV5-5 and TRBJ2-5; 7 bases align to TRBD1. CDR1 is SGHKS, CDR2 YYEKEE, per germline (reference sequence). J lost 4 bases, V lost 4 bases, and 22 bases had no gene match. The CDR3 length is 19 residues. The CDR3 loop reads CASSRDGMGQFGVGETQYF. In nucleotides, the CDR3 is TGTGCCAGCAGCCGGGATGGAATGGGACAGTTCGGGGTAGGAGAGACCCAGTACTTC. The variable domain in full, completed from reference TRBV5-5 and TRBJ2-5, reads DAGVTQSPTHLIKTRGQQVTLRCSPISGHKSVSWYQQVLGQGPQFIFQYYEKEERGRGNFPDRFSARQFPNYSSELNVNALLLGDSALYLCASSRDGMGQFGVGETQYFGPGTRLLVL.

The chain is built from TRBV6-5 and TRBJ2-3, with D perhaps matching TRBD2 (6 bases). Trimming stripped 6 bases from V and 2 bases from J, with 15 bases between. Per the germline V gene, CDR1 is MNHEY and CDR2 is SVGAGI. CDR3 length: 15 amino acids. The CDR3 region is CASSRPTSITDTQYF. The CDR3 coding sequence is TGTGCCAGCAGCCGTCCCACTAGCATCACAGATACGCAGTATTTT.

The CDR3 DNA is TGTGCCAGCAGTTTAGAGGGAGGGAACACTGAAGCTTTCTTT. This codes for CASSLEGGNTEAFF. The V gene is TRBV27, the J gene TRBJ1-1; no definite D call. Germline V gene lookup returns CDR1 MNHEY and CDR2 SMNVEV (reference sequence). CDR3 length equals 14 residues. V was pared by 2 bases and J by 1 base, with 8 bases between.

This clone was counted between two and nine times. This chain joins TRBV7-8 and TRBJ2-7, with 13 bases that match TRBD2. Germline trimming cut 7 bases from V and 6 bases from J; bases unmatched to any gene: 6. Germline assignment: CDR1 SGHVS and CDR2 FQNEAQ. The CDR3 runs 14 residues. DNA of the CDR3: TGTGCCAGCACCGGGACTAGCGGGACCCGCGAGCAGTACTTC. Residues: CASTGTSGTREQYF.

This chain connects TRBV5-1 to TRBJ2-1; perhaps TRBD1 as D (5 bases). Trimming stripped 0 bases from V and 15 bases from J, with 16 bases between. The CDR3 length is 13 residues. Germline lookup yields CDR1 SGHRS and CDR2 YFSETQ. CDR3 residues: CASSLEVTDTGFF. CDR3 nucleotide sequence: TGCGCCAGCAGCTTGGAGGTTACGGACACCGGGTTCTTC.

The chain combines TRBV5-4 with TRBJ2-3, with 11 bases lining up with TRBD2. The J segment lost 4 bases and the V segment lost 4 bases, leaving 8 bases of the junction unmatched. CDR3 length: 16 residues. Per the germline V gene, CDR1 is SGHNT and CDR2 is YYREEE (reference sequence). CDR3 bases: TGTGCCAGCAGCGGCAGACTAGCGGGAAGGGCAGATACGCAGTATTTT. Its protein product is CASSGRLAGRADTQYF.

This clone was seen once. This chain connects TRBV7-2 to TRBJ2-1, with a weak D call TRBD2 (6 bases). CDR1 is SGHTA, CDR2 FQGNSA, per germline. The CDR3 consists of 15 residues. Trimming removed 5 bases at V and 0 bases at J, with 11 bases between. The CDR3 region is CASSPLASSYNEQFF. In DNA form, the CDR3 reads TGTGCCAGCAGCCCGCTAGCGAGCTCCTACAATGAGCAGTTCTTC. Complete variable domain (other parts from reference TRBV7-2 and TRBJ2-1): GAGVSQSPSNKVTEKGKDVELRCDPISGHTALYWYRQSLGQGLEFLIYFQGNSAPDKSGLPSDRFSAERTGGSVSTLTIQRTQQEDSAVYLCASSPLASSYNEQFFGPGTRLTVL.

The chain carries TRBV3-1 (or the pseudogene TRBV3-2) and TRBJ2-2; TRBD1 matches 8 bases. The junction had 3 bases not matched to a gene; V was cut back by 2 bases and J by 7 bases. The germline V gene has CDR1 LGHDT and CDR2 YNNKEL (reference sequence). The CDR3 is 14 amino acids. This CDR3 reads CASSQQGADGELFF. The CDR3 nucleotides read TGTGCCAGCAGCCAACAGGGGGCTGACGGGGAGCTGTTTTTT.

The V call is TRBV7-2, the J call TRBJ1-1; no firm D call. V was shortened by 6 bases and J by 0 bases, with 14 bases between the two germline ends. The length of the CDR3 is 15 residues. Germline V gene data show CDR1 as SGHTA and CDR2 as FQGNSA. The chain's CDR3 is CASRLGWAMNTEAFF. In DNA form, the CDR3 reads TGTGCCAGCAGGCTCGGATGGGCAATGAACACTGAAGCTTTCTTT.

The chain employs TRBV18 and TRBJ1-6; 10 nucleotides agree with TRBD1. The CDR3 has 17 residues. The V gene's germline CDR1 is KGHSH and CDR2 LQKENI. V was pared by 2 bases and J by 9 bases, with 10 bases of the junction left unmatched. The CDR3 sequence: CASSPTWGQGLGSPLHF. In DNA, the CDR3 is TGTGCCAGCTCACCAACCTGGGGACAGGGGCTAGGTTCACCCCTCCACTTT. The whole variable domain, remainder taken from reference TRBV18 and TRBJ1-6, is NAGVMQNPRHLVRRRGQEARLRCSPMKGHSHVYWYRQLPEEGLKFMVYLQKENIIDESGMPKERFSAEFPKEGPSILRIQQVVRGDSAAYFCASSPTWGQGLGSPLHFGNGTRLTVT.

This chain connects TRBV5-1 to TRBJ2-2; TRBD1 aligns across 7 bases. Unmatched junction bases numbered 4, after V lost 5 bases and J lost 0 bases. Germline V gene sequence: CDR1 SGHRS, CDR2 YFSETQ. The CDR3 totals 15 residues. CDR3 nucleotides: TGCGCCAGCAGTCAGACAGGGTCGAACACCGGGGAGCTGTTTTTT. It translates to CASSQTGSNTGELFF.

This chain uses TRBV4-1 with TRBJ1-2; D uncertain. V lost 0 bases and J 11 bases, leaving 16 bases between the germline ends. The CDR3 has 14 amino acids. Looked up from germline, CDR1 is MGHRA and CDR2 is YSYEKL. Written as DNA, the CDR3 is TGCGCCAGCAGCCAAGACGGCGGGAGGGTCCGTTACACCTTC. It translates to CASSQDGGRVRYTF.

This chain uses TRBV7-6 with TRBJ1-5, with TRBD1 as a possible D gene (5 bases). The CDR3 contains 15 residues. CDR1 and CDR2 from the germline V gene are SGHVS and FNYEAQ. Trimming pared 2 bases from V and 6 bases from J, leaving 14 bases between. The CDR3 bases are TGTGCCAGCAGCTTATTTGGGCAGGGTGGTCAGCCCCAGCATTTT. Its protein is CASSLFGQGGQPQHF.

This sequence joins TRBV18 and TRBJ1-2; TRBD1 is a possible D gene (5 bases). Germline V gene data show CDR1 as KGHSH and CDR2 as LQKENI. The germline V and J ends were trimmed by 3 bases and 8 bases, with 19 bases remaining between them. This CDR3 comprises 15 residues. CDR3 sequence reads: CASSPNGQSGWGYTF. In DNA, the CDR3 is TGTGCCAGCTCACCGAATGGACAATCAGGCTGGGGCTACACCTTC.

This clone was seen a single time. The chain carries TRBV9 and TRBJ2-2, with 14 positions matching TRBD2. There are 16 residues in the CDR3. The V gene's germline CDR1 is SGDLS and CDR2 YYNGEE. The J segment lost 5 bases and the V segment lost 4 bases, leaving 4 bases of the junction unmatched. Here the CDR3 reads CASSIRLAGGTGELFF. The DNA for the CDR3 is TGTGCCAGCAGCATCAGACTAGCGGGAGGGACCGGGGAGCTGTTTTTT.

The V gene is TRBV5-5, the J gene TRBJ2-1; 7 bases line up with TRBD1. This CDR3 contains 19 residues. Germline values: CDR1 SGHKS, CDR2 YYEKEE (reference sequence). V dropped 0 bases and J dropped 3; count of bases not matched to a gene: 15. The CDR3 sequence: CASSLVTGATSLLYNEQFF. The CDR3 coding sequence is TGTGCCAGCAGCTTGGTTACAGGGGCCACTAGTCTGCTCTACAATGAGCAGTTCTTC.

This clone was counted only a few times. CDR3 protein: CATSPVGGGEQYF. The CDR3 DNA sequence: TGTGCCACCAGCCCGGTAGGCGGGGGCGAGCAGTACTTC. The chain couples TRBV15 to TRBJ2-7; 7 bases line up with TRBD2. Germline lookup yields CDR1 LNHNV and CDR2 YYDKDF (reference sequence). V gave up 5 bases and J gave up 6 bases; unmatched junction bases: 7. This CDR3 has 13 amino acids. Combining the CDR3 with reference TRBV15 and TRBJ2-7 gives the whole variable domain DAMVIQNPRYQVTQFGKPVTLSCSQTLNHNVMYWYQQKSSQAPKLLFHYYDKDFNNEADTPDNFQSRRPNTSFCFLDIRSPGLGDTAMYLCATSPVGGGEQYFGPGTRLTVT.

This chain connects TRBV25-1 to TRBJ2-7; D remains unclear. The CDR3 spans 11 residues. Germline V CDR1 and CDR2: MGHDK, SYGVNS. Trimming shortened V by 3 bases and J by 3 bases, and 3 bases separated the two germline ends. The CDR3, as DNA: TGTGCCAGCAGTGACGGCTACGAGCAGTACTTC. Its translation is CASSDGYEQYF.

V is TRBV28 and J is TRBJ2-3, with 12 nucleotides matching TRBD2. The V gene end was trimmed by 7 bases and the J gene end by 1 base; junction bases not matched to a gene: 9. The CDR3 consists of 17 residues. Looked up from germline, CDR1 is MDHEN and CDR2 is SYDVKM. CDR3 sequence: CASTHKLAGGGTDTQYF. In DNA form, the CDR3 reads TGTGCCAGCACCCACAAACTAGCGGGGGGTGGCACAGATACGCAGTATTTT.

The CDR3 is CASSFQLQGRDTQYF. The DNA of the CDR3 is TGTGCCAGCAGTTTCCAATTACAGGGTCGAGATACGCAGTATTTT. The chain has TRBV27 and TRBJ2-3; D is possibly TRBD1 (6 bases). The CDR3 is made up of 15 amino acids. V was cut by 3 bases and J by 5 bases, with 15 bases left in between. CDR1 is MNHEY and CDR2 is SMNVEV in the germline V gene (reference sequence).

V and J are TRBV7-2 and TRBJ2-1; 7 bases are shared with TRBD2. The length of the CDR3 is 13 residues. J gave up 7 bases and V 7 bases, and 7 bases lay outside the gene matches. The V gene's germline CDR1 is SGHTA and CDR2 FQGNSA. CDR3 nucleotide sequence: TGTGCCAGCAAGATCGGACTAGTAAATGAGCAGTTCTTC. Its protein product is CASKIGLVNEQFF. Full variable domain (remainder filled in from reference TRBV7-2 and TRBJ2-1): GAGVSQSPSNKVTEKGKDVELRCDPISGHTALYWYRQSLGQGLEFLIYFQGNSAPDKSGLPSDRFSAERTGGSVSTLTIQRTQQEDSAVYLCASKIGLVNEQFFGPGTRLTVL.

The gene calls are TRBV7-2 and TRBJ2-3, with 7 bases aligning to TRBD1. The CDR3 extends over 15 amino acids. Unmatched junction bases numbered 12, after V lost 4 bases and J lost 8 bases. Germline loops: CDR1 SGHTA, CDR2 FQGNSA. The CDR3 here is CASSSSGTAGSTQYF. In DNA form, the CDR3 reads TGTGCCAGCAGCTCCTCCGGGACAGCAGGGAGTACGCAGTATTTT.

V and J are TRBV9 and TRBJ2-6; 10 nucleotides align to TRBD1. CDR1 and CDR2 from the germline V gene are SGDLS and YYNGEE. The CDR3 is made up of 17 amino acids. J gave up 1 base and V 3 bases, and 4 bases lay outside the gene matches. The CDR3 loop reads CASSARDRGSGANVLTF. DNA of the CDR3: TGTGCCAGCAGCGCCCGGGACAGGGGATCTGGGGCCAACGTCCTGACTTTC.

This clone was seen once. This chain links TRBV28 with TRBJ2-4, with 10 bases identical to TRBD2. This CDR3 is 21 amino acids long. V lost 4 bases to trimming and J lost 1 base; unmatched junction nucleotides: 19. Germline V gene sequence: CDR1 MDHEN, CDR2 SYDVKM. The CDR3 loop reads CASSSHPSGGNLFGAKNIQYF. The CDR3 DNA follows: TGTGCCAGCAGTTCTCACCCTAGCGGGGGCAATTTGTTCGGGGCCAAAAACATTCAGTACTTC.